One and the same sample provided the 20 T cell receptor beta chains below, sequenced in a study of cytomegalovirus exposure and HLA in healthy donors. Vbeta (60) and Jbeta (13) primers were used in the PCR. Clones were read by immunoSEQ multiplex PCR, and TCRdb kept only the in-frame ones, dropping some. The sample lists fewer than 150,000 clones, over 65% occurring once. Sequencing was done on a sample of PBMCs. The receptors stem from a male donor in good health and CMV-seronegative.

This chain joins TRBV2 and TRBJ1-1, with D perhaps TRBD1 (5 bases). CDR3 length: 13 residues. V was clipped by 9 bases and J by 1 base, with 12 bases between them. The germline V gene encodes CDR1 SNHLY and CDR2 FYNNEI. The DNA of the CDR3 is TGTGCCAGGGGGGGACGCCGGAACACTGAAGCTTTCTTT. It yields the protein CARGGRRNTEAFF.

V gene TRBV6-5 combines with J gene TRBJ2-1; 7 bases agree with TRBD1. V was clipped by 4 bases and J by 2 bases; unmatched bases: 5. CDR1 MNHEY and CDR2 SVGAGI come from the germline V gene. The CDR3 is 15 amino acids. This chain's CDR3 is CASSFRDSPYNEQFF. The CDR3 DNA is TGTGCCAGCAGTTTCCGGGACAGCCCCTACAATGAGCAGTTCTTC.

The J gene is TRBJ2-7, the V gene TRBV25-1; 8 nucleotides line up with TRBD2. The trim removed 5 bases at V and 1 base at J, leaving 10 bases unmatched. This CDR3 region has 16 residues. The germline CDR1 and CDR2 sequences are MGHDK and SYGVNS. Here the CDR3 reads CASSRLAGELSYEQYF. The DNA of the CDR3 is TGTGCCAGCAGTAGGCTAGCGGGCGAGCTGTCCTACGAGCAGTACTTC.

The chain is built from TRBV2 and TRBJ2-7; no reliable D call. The CDR3 runs 12 residues. V was cut by 3 bases and J by 1 base, with 4 bases left in between. Per the germline V gene, CDR1 is SNHLY and CDR2 is FYNNEI. In DNA, the CDR3 is TGTGCCAGCAGTGATCCATCCTACGAGCAGTACTTC. This encodes CASSDPSYEQYF. The full variable domain, rest sourced from reference TRBV2 and TRBJ2-7, is EPEVTQTPSHQVTQMGQEVILRCVPISNHLYFYWYRQILGQKVEFLVSFYNNEISEKSEIFDDQFSVERPDGSNFTLKIRSTKLEDSAMYFCASSDPSYEQYFGPGTRLTVT.

The chain carries TRBV5-1 and TRBJ1-2; D remains ambiguous. This CDR3 has 15 amino acids. V lost 0 bases and J lost 3, with 12 bases in between. CDR1 is SGHRS, CDR2 YFSETQ, per germline. CDR3 amino acids: CASSLELAGDYGYTF. In nucleotides, the CDR3 is TGCGCCAGCAGCTTGGAATTGGCAGGCGACTATGGCTACACCTTC.

The rearrangement links TRBV27 to TRBJ2-5, with D maybe TRBD2 (7 bases). Germline V CDR1 and CDR2: MNHEY, SMNVEV (reference sequence). The CDR3 loop spans 13 amino acids. The ends were cut back, 6 bases at V and 9 bases at J, with 17 bases in the middle. The CDR3 loop reads CASRREGGGAQYF. In nucleotides, the CDR3 is TGTGCCAGCAGGAGGGAGGGGGGCGGGGCCCAGTACTTC.

This clone was recorded a few times. V usage is TRBV10-3 and J usage is TRBJ1-2, with D perhaps matching TRBD1 (5 bases). CDR3 length: 14 residues. Germline CDR1 and CDR2: ENHRY and SYGVKD. V lost 6 bases, J lost 3 bases, and 14 bases lay in between. The CDR3 protein is CAISRMGGYYGYTF. CDR3 DNA sequence: TGTGCCATCAGCCGGATGGGGGGGTACTATGGCTACACCTTC.

The chain has TRBV13 and TRBJ2-7, with TRBD1 matching over 8 bases. Per germline, CDR1 PRHDT and CDR2 FYEKMQ (reference sequence). Trimming removed 1 base from V and 3 bases from J; junction bases left unmatched: 5. This CDR3 region has 15 residues. The CDR3 sequence is CASSLVGQGGYEQYF. CDR3 DNA sequence: TGTGCCAGCAGCTTAGTAGGACAGGGAGGCTACGAGCAGTACTTC.

The chain recombines TRBV4-2 with TRBJ1-4; D possibly corresponds to TRBD1 (6 bases). Trimming cost V 1 base and J 6 bases, with 15 bases left between them. CDR1 is LGHNA and CDR2 is YNFKEQ in the germline V gene. This CDR3 has 16 residues. CDR3 bases: TGTGCCAGCAGCCAAGTTGGTGGGGGCTTATATGAAAAACTGTTTTTT. It specifies CASSQVGGGLYEKLFF.

The genes are TRBV7-9 and TRBJ2-2; D ambiguous. There are 14 residues in the CDR3. Trimming removed 5 bases from V and 3 bases from J, with 10 bases in between. Germline V gene sequence: CDR1 SEHNR, CDR2 FQNEAQ (reference sequence). The CDR3 here is CASSHSLDTGELFF. In DNA form, the CDR3 reads TGTGCCAGCAGCCATAGTTTGGACACCGGGGAGCTGTTTTTT. Combining the CDR3 with reference TRBV7-9 and TRBJ2-2 gives the whole variable domain DTGVSQNPRHKITKRGQNVTFRCDPISEHNRLYWYRQTLGQGPEFLTYFQNEAQLEKSRLLSDRFSAERPKGSFSTLEIQRTEQGDSAMYLCASSHSLDTGELFFGEGSRLTVL.

This clone has a handful of counts. The CDR3 region is CASSQDPRTGRNEKLFF. The CDR3, as DNA: TGCGCCAGCAGCCAAGATCCCCGGACAGGGAGAAATGAAAAACTGTTTTTT. The chain carries TRBV4-1 and TRBJ1-4; 8 nucleotides match TRBD1. This CDR3 comprises 17 residues. In germline, CDR1 is MGHRA, CDR2 YSYEKL. Trimming removed 0 bases from V and 5 bases from J; junction bases left unmatched: 8.

This chain links TRBV5-4 with TRBJ2-1, with D possibly TRBD1 on 5 matching bases. The CDR3 runs 15 residues. Germline loops: CDR1 SGHNT, CDR2 YYREEE (reference sequence). The germline V and J ends were trimmed by 3 bases and 5 bases, with 15 bases remaining between them. The CDR3 sequence is CASSSPQQGNNEQFF. The CDR3 nucleotides are TGTGCCAGCAGCTCCCCCCAGCAGGGTAACAATGAGCAGTTCTTC.

There are a few counts of this clone. The genes are TRBV27 and TRBJ2-7; 11 nucleotides line up with TRBD1. J was trimmed by 6 bases and V by 5 bases; bases with no gene match: 6. CDR1 is MNHEY and CDR2 is SMNVEV in the germline V gene (reference sequence). CDR3 length: 14 residues. The chain's CDR3 is CASSPWTGGFEQYF. CDR3 sequence (DNA): TGTGCCAGCAGTCCATGGACAGGGGGCTTCGAGCAGTACTTC.

In this sample, this clone turned up once. The V call is TRBV30, the J call TRBJ2-3; the match to TRBD2 covers 8 bases. The ends lost 0 bases at V and 2 bases at J; junction bases unmatched: 10. CDR1 and CDR2 from the germline V gene are GTSNPN and SVGIG (reference sequence). CDR3 length: 17 residues. The CDR3 region is CAWSVLRTSPITDTQYF. The DNA for the CDR3 is TGTGCCTGGAGTGTACTTAGGACTAGCCCAATCACAGATACGCAGTATTTT.

The genes are TRBV23-1 and TRBJ1-2, with 9 bases lining up with TRBD1. TRBV23-1 is classed as an ORF, of uncertain function. The CDR3 totals 15 residues. V lost 8 bases and J lost 4; bases outside the gene matches: 11. CDR3 sequence: CASGGQGDAVYGYTF. The CDR3, as DNA: TGCGCCAGCGGGGGACAGGGAGACGCCGTCTATGGCTACACCTTC.

The chain couples TRBV10-3 to TRBJ1-3, with D hard to call. CDR3 length: 14 residues. The germline V gene encodes CDR1 ENHRY and CDR2 SYGVKD. The ends were cut back, 2 bases at V and 4 bases at J, with 9 bases in the middle. The CDR3 loop reads CAISEPGYGNTIYF. CDR3 coding DNA: TGTGCCATCAGTGAGCCCGGGTACGGAAACACCATATATTTT.

This clone was picked up a small number of times. V and J are TRBV11-2 and TRBJ2-7, with no clear D. This CDR3 comprises 14 residues. Trimming left V 2 bases short and J 4 bases short, with 12 bases between. Germline V gives CDR1 SGHAT, CDR2 FQNNGV. As DNA, the CDR3 is TGTGCCAGCAGCTTATACGCCAGAACGTACGAGCAGTACTTC. This gives the protein CASSLYARTYEQYF.

V and J are TRBV5-4 and TRBJ2-5; TRBD2 matches at 8 bases. The ends lost 1 base at V and 6 bases at J; junction bases unmatched: 5. This CDR3 comprises 14 residues. CDR1 and CDR2 from the germline V gene are SGHNT and YYREEE (reference sequence). In DNA form, the CDR3 reads TGTGCCAGCAGCTTGAGCGGGAGTAGCAAGACCCAGTACTTC. Residues: CASSLSGSSKTQYF.

The genes are TRBV19 and TRBJ2-4, with D perhaps matching TRBD2 (6 bases). The CDR3 is 18 amino acids. Trimming left V 3 bases short and J 0 bases short, with 18 bases between. Germline lookup yields CDR1 LNHDA and CDR2 SQIVND (reference sequence). In DNA form, the CDR3 reads TGTGCCAGTAGTATGTCCAGACTAGTGCCTCTAGCCAAAAACATTCAGTACTTC. Translating it yields CASSMSRLVPLAKNIQYF.

The chain combines TRBV6-6 with TRBJ1-2; D gene ambiguous. The germline V gene has CDR1 MNHNY and CDR2 SVGAGI (reference sequence). V was clipped by 2 bases and J by 3 bases, with 10 bases between them. This CDR3 comprises 14 residues. CDR3 protein: CASSYPQVDYGYTF. CDR3 nucleotide sequence: TGTGCCAGCAGTTACCCCCAAGTAGACTATGGCTACACCTTC.